Listed here are 3 T cell receptor beta chains from one sample, sequenced in a study of type 1 regulatory T cells. TCRdb analysed the reads with MiXCR anew, one entry per CDR3 protein. Altogether around 88,000 distinct CDR3 sequences are present, around a third being singletons, with the ten largest covering 2% to 2.5%. Sequencing was carried out using CD4+ T cells, either the whole sample or a sorted fraction (not recorded which). These receptors came from a human donor in good health.

A word on this clonotype: It may be a read error: a sequence one base away is much more abundant. This chain links TRBV5-1 with TRBJ2-1; no reliable D call. Germline assignment: CDR1 SGHRS and CDR2 YFSETQ. This CDR3 is 11 amino acids long. DNA of the CDR3: TGCGTCAGCAGCTTGTTTAATGAGCAGTTCTTC. As protein: CVSSLFNEQFF.

This clonotype came up a few times. The V call is TRBV6-2 or TRBV6-3, the J call TRBJ1-1; D is undetermined. Trimming took off 3 bases at V and 0 bases at J, with 5 bases between the two ends. This CDR3 has 13 residues. Germline values: CDR1 MNHEY, CDR2 SVGEGT. The CDR3 sequence is CASSYPLNTEAFF. For the CDR3, the DNA is TGTGCCAGCAGTTATCCGTTGAACACTGAAGCTTTCTTT.

The chain links TRBV24-1 to TRBJ2-1; 10 positions agree with TRBD2. This CDR3 is built from 17 residues. V lost 2 bases and J lost 8; bases outside the gene matches: 11. The V gene's germline CDR1 is KGHDR and CDR2 SFDVKD. The CDR3: CATSDSLAGNLLDEQFF. The CDR3 DNA sequence: TGTGCCACCAGTGATTCACTAGCGGGGAACCTTTTGGATGAGCAGTTCTTC.